This TCR beta chain was identified during a study of T cells in Graves' hyperthyroidism and ophthalmopathy. Study-wide context: Peripheral blood was acquired at first diagnosis, ahead of any therapy whatsoever. Broader study findings: Using 13 V-J features, a model discriminated ophthalmopathy from stable hyperthyroidism.

This clonotype has a count of ten or more. The target antigen is unknown. V lost 1 base, J lost 3 bases, and 7 bases lay in between. Looked up from germline, CDR1 is DFQATT and CDR2 is SNEGSKA (reference sequence). The CDR3 contains 13 residues. Diagnoses were made from clinical symptoms, serum measures (thyroxine and TRAb), thyroid ultrasound and orbital computed tomography. Amplification of TCR beta CDR3 regions was performed using RNA transcripts as template. When the TCR CDR3 underwent first-round RT-PCR, the HTBI primer set was used. Each CDR3 protein gets one entry after TCRdb re-called the multiplex PCR reads with MiXCR. In the table there are roughly 260,000 distinct CDR3 sequences, more than 12% of which are singletons.

Source material: blood. This sequence joins TRBV20-1 and TRBJ2-1; no definite D call. The TCR sequence derives from a woman between 40 and 55 years old with Graves' hyperthyroidism that later progressed to Graves' ophthalmopathy. The CDR3 protein is CSARVPSYNEQFF. The CDR3 DNA sequence: TGCAGTGCTAGAGTACCTAGCTACAATGAGCAGTTCTTC.